A single sample is the source of the 14 T cell receptor beta chains below, sequenced in a study of response to subunit inactivated influenza vaccine (dated 2018 in TCRdb). Receptors were amplified or captured by RT-PCR. Data came from an Illumina HiSeq 2500. The public reads were run again by TCRdb, first through fastp at Q25 and then through MiXCR, and only productive beta chains were kept. Rows merge per CDR3 protein into single entries with the most common DNA and genes. The sample includes 500,000 to 550,000 distinct CDR3 sequences, with more than 7% observed a single time. Together, the top ten hold roughly 14% of the sample. The sample consisted of PBMCs from blood, taken less than 25 months after vaccination. These receptors were taken from a man aged 50 to 69 who received an inactivated influenza vaccine. Donor details come from another sample of the same person, matched by shared clones.

This chain connects TRBV20-1 to TRBJ2-5; 10 bases align to TRBD1. Germline loops: CDR1 DFQATT, CDR2 SNEGSKA (reference sequence). There are 13 residues in the CDR3. The junction had 3 bases not matched to a gene; V was cut back by 5 bases and J by 3 bases. The DNA for the CDR3 is TGCAGTGCTGGGGACAGGGGTAAAGAGACCCAGTACTTC. Translation gives CSAGDRGKETQYF.

The rearrangement joins TRBV11-2 to TRBJ2-3; 8 nucleotides align to TRBD2. Germline V CDR1 and CDR2: SGHAT, FQNNGV. The J segment lost 0 bases and the V segment lost 3 bases, leaving 14 bases of the junction unmatched. The CDR3 covers 19 residues. CDR3 sequence reads: CASSLGYGNSGISTDTQYF. As DNA, the CDR3 is TGTGCCAGCAGCTTGGGATACGGGAATAGCGGGATTAGCACAGATACGCAGTATTTT.

This clonotype has ten or more counts. V usage is TRBV5-1 and J usage is TRBJ2-3; no clear D gene. The CDR3 spans 14 residues. The germline V and J ends were trimmed by 3 bases and 4 bases, with 12 bases remaining between them. Germline loops: CDR1 SGHRS, CDR2 YFSETQ. The CDR3 spells CASSSAPPSDTQYF. Written as DNA, the CDR3 is TGCGCCAGCAGCTCCGCCCCCCCCTCAGATACGCAGTATTTT.

This clonotype was found a few times. The CDR3 bases are TGTGCCAGCACCTCCCAGGGGGGCTACGAGCAGTACTTC. It yields the protein CASTSQGGYEQYF. This rearrangement joins TRBV6-1 to TRBJ2-7, with D maybe TRBD1 (7 bases). Trimming took 7 bases from V and 3 from J, leaving 13 bases between them. Germline V CDR1 and CDR2: MNHNS, SASEGT. This CDR3 comprises 13 residues.

This clonotype was observed at least ten times. The rearrangement joins TRBV5-1 to TRBJ1-1; D remains ambiguous. CDR3 size: 12 residues. Trimming shortened V by 0 bases and J by 4 bases, and 4 bases separated the two germline ends. Germline V gene lookup returns CDR1 SGHRS and CDR2 YFSETQ. The CDR3 DNA reads as TGCGCCAGCAGCTTGGGCGTCACTGAAGCTTTCTTT. Amino acid sequence: CASSLGVTEAFF.

The DNA for the CDR3 is TGCAGTGCTAGTTCCCCCGGCAGGGTCTCCTACGAGCAGTACTTC. It is translated as CSASSPGRVSYEQYF. The genes are TRBV20-1 and TRBJ2-7, with TRBD1 as a possible D gene (5 bases). V lost 3 bases to trimming and J lost 0 bases, with 15 bases between them. Germline V gene lookup returns CDR1 DFQATT and CDR2 SNEGSKA (reference sequence). This CDR3 comprises 15 residues.

Ten or more counts support this clonotype. This chain connects TRBV5-1 to TRBJ2-1, with D maybe TRBD2 (5 bases). This CDR3 is built from 15 residues. V lost 0 bases to trimming and J lost 8 bases, with 15 bases between them. Germline CDR1 and CDR2: SGHRS and YFSETQ. The CDR3 loop is CASSLENRGSDEQFF. CDR3 DNA: TGCGCCAGCAGCTTGGAAAATCGAGGGAGCGATGAGCAGTTCTTC.

The CDR3 spells CASSSRGPWGQPETQYF. The CDR3 DNA sequence: TGTGCCAGCAGCTCTAGAGGCCCATGGGGGCAGCCAGAGACCCAGTACTTC. This chain connects TRBV11-2 to TRBJ2-5; perhaps TRBD1 as D (6 bases). V lost 4 bases, J lost 4 bases, and 22 bases lay in between. Germline V gene lookup returns CDR1 SGHAT and CDR2 FQNNGV. The CDR3 is 17 amino acids.

This clonotype has a handful of counts. The chain couples TRBV20-1 to TRBJ1-1, with a possible D match to TRBD1 (5 bases). Between the trimmed V and J ends, which lost 0 bases and 2 bases, there was a span of 13 bases. CDR1 is DFQATT and CDR2 is SNEGSKA in the germline V gene (reference sequence). There are 15 residues in the CDR3. This CDR3 reads CSARDLRQRNTEAFF. The CDR3 nucleotides read TGCAGTGCTAGAGATCTTCGACAGAGAAACACTGAAGCTTTCTTT.

This chain links TRBV10-3 with TRBJ1-4; D gene unclear. The germline V and J ends were trimmed by 10 bases and 0 bases, with 15 bases remaining between them. Germline CDR1 ENHRY, CDR2 SYGVKD. This CDR3 comprises 15 residues. CDR3 coding DNA: TGTGCCACTGGCAACAATGGGGCAACTAATGAAAAACTGTTTTTT. Translated: CATGNNGATNEKLFF.

This clonotype was counted at least ten times. V usage is TRBV20-1 and J usage is TRBJ1-6, with 8 bases identical to TRBD1. The germline V gene encodes CDR1 DFQATT and CDR2 SNEGSKA (reference sequence). J lost 5 bases, V lost 1 base, and 7 bases had no gene match. CDR3 length: 16 amino acids. DNA for the CDR3: TGCAGTGCTAGAGCAGGGGGCGATACCCATAATTCACCCCTCCACTTT. Protein sequence: CSARAGGDTHNSPLHF.

This clonotype was counted a few times. The CDR3: CSARDWTGTGEEQYF. The CDR3 DNA follows: TGCAGTGCTAGAGATTGGACCGGGACAGGGGAAGAGCAGTACTTC. This chain connects TRBV20-1 to TRBJ2-7; 10 bases are shared with TRBD1. V dropped 0 bases and J dropped 7; count of bases not matched to a gene: 9. The CDR3 loop spans 15 amino acids. The germline V gene encodes CDR1 DFQATT and CDR2 SNEGSKA (reference sequence).

The gene calls are TRBV5-5 and TRBJ1-6; D unresolved. The germline CDR1 and CDR2 sequences are SGHKS and YYEKEE (reference sequence). Trimming removed 0 bases from V and 6 bases from J, with 10 bases in between. CDR3 length: 15 residues. The CDR3, as DNA: TGTGCCAGCAGCTTGGCCCCTGTAATTAATTCACCCCTCCACTTT. Translation: CASSLAPVINSPLHF.

This chain joins TRBV10-3 and TRBJ2-5, with 7 bases identical to TRBD1. J lost 1 base, V lost 1 base, and 3 bases had no gene match. This CDR3 region has 15 residues. Germline CDR1 reads ENHRY; CDR2 reads SYGVKD. DNA for the CDR3: TGTGCCATCAGTGAGTGGACAGGCCCCCAAGAGACCCAGTACTTC. Its translation is CAISEWTGPQETQYF.